This T cell receptor (beta chain) comes out of a study of CD8+CD57+ T cells in acquired aplastic anemia. This CDR3 has 15 residues. V dropped 0 bases and J dropped 10 bases, with 14 bases sitting between them. The germline CDR1 and CDR2 sequences are SGHRS and YFSETQ. Patients chosen for sequencing had CD8+CD57+ cells that had expanded, as shown by flow cytometry. The template for TCR beta VDJ and CDR3 sequence profiling was genomic DNA. From the reads, TCRdb called clonotypes with MiXCR, one entry per CDR3 protein. The sample lists over 250,000 distinct CDR3 sequences; approximately 58% were seen once. This clonotype was observed a handful of times.

Sequencing input: sorted CD4+, CD8+, or CD8+CD57+ T cells (not recorded which) from PBMCs. This clonotype originated in a human donor with aplastic anemia. This chain links TRBV5-1 with TRBJ1-6; a weak D match, TRBD1 (6 bases). Here the CDR3 DNA reads TGCGCCAGCAGCTTGGACGGGACATTATCCTCACCCCTCCACTTT. Translating gives CASSLDGTLSSPLHF.